What follows are 29 T cell receptor beta chains derived from one specimen sequenced in a study of beta chain features in type 1 diabetes. The study reverse transcribed the entire isolated RNA, so it sequenced expressed TCRB transcripts. Assay used: immunoSEQ multiplex PCR; TCRdb lists only in-frame clones, some missing. The sample has 400,000 to 550,000 clones; 11% are singletons. The sample comprised naive CD4+ T cells from blood. The receptors stem from a young woman in good health.

This clone was observed a handful of times. The rearrangement links TRBV15 to TRBJ1-2; D is perhaps TRBD1 (5 bases). This CDR3 has 13 amino acids. Germline assignment: CDR1 LNHNV and CDR2 YYDKDF (reference sequence). V lost 6 bases and J lost 4, with 12 bases in between. The CDR3 here is CATSGGRSYGYTF. In DNA, the CDR3 is TGTGCCACCAGTGGGGGTAGGAGCTATGGCTACACCTTC.

This chain connects TRBV4-3 to TRBJ2-3; unclear D gene. CDR1 and CDR2 from the germline V gene are LGHNA and YSLEER. V lost 0 bases to trimming and J lost 4 bases, with 11 bases between them. There are 15 residues in the CDR3. This chain's CDR3 is CASSQDLRGADTQYF. The DNA for the CDR3 is TGCGCCAGCAGCCAAGACCTCCGAGGAGCAGATACGCAGTATTTT.

Concerning this clone itself: This specimen includes other DNA sequences encoding the same CDR3. This chain connects TRBV7-9 to TRBJ1-1, with D uncertain. Trimming took off 2 bases at V and 1 base at J, with 5 bases between the two ends. The CDR3 consists of 13 residues. Germline V lookup: CDR1 SEHNR, CDR2 FQNEAQ (reference sequence). In DNA, the CDR3 is TGTGCCAGCAGCTTATCCTCGAACACTGAAGCTTTCTTT. Translated, it gives CASSLSSNTEAFF.

This clone appeared a few times. CDR3 bases: TGTGCCAGCAGGAGGGACAGGTCAAATGAAAAACTGTTTTTT. It specifies CASRRDRSNEKLFF. The chain is built from TRBV6-1 and TRBJ1-4; TRBD1 agrees at 8 bases. The V gene's germline CDR1 is MNHNS and CDR2 SASEGT. Trimming removed 6 bases from V and 5 bases from J; junction bases left unmatched: 5. This CDR3 comprises 14 residues.

The genes are TRBV9 and TRBJ2-1, with D uncertain. V was shortened by 0 bases and J by 6 bases, with 10 bases between the two germline ends. Germline lookup yields CDR1 SGDLS and CDR2 YYNGEE. The CDR3 is 14 residues long. The CDR3 bases are TGTGCCAGCAGCGTAGCTACACCGGCCAATGAGCAGTTCTTC. It encodes CASSVATPANEQFF.

The sample holds a few counts of this clone. This sequence joins TRBV28 and TRBJ2-7; D is uncertain. Germline-derived CDR1 and CDR2 are MDHEN and SYDVKM. The V end lost 0 bases, the J end lost 3 bases, and 9 bases lay between the germline ends. The CDR3 is 14 residues long. CDR3: CASSLWGAVYEQYV. The CDR3 DNA reads as TGTGCCAGCAGTTTATGGGGCGCGGTCTACGAGCAGTACGTC.

The V gene is TRBV13, the J gene TRBJ2-2, with 9 bases matching TRBD1. After removal of 5 bases from V and 3 bases from J, the junction contained 13 bases not matched to a gene. Germline V gene data show CDR1 as PRHDT and CDR2 as FYEKMQ (reference sequence). This CDR3 has 18 amino acids. CDR3 coding DNA: TGTGCCAGCAGCCGAGGCCGGAGGGGACAGGGCTACACCGGGGAGCTGTTTTTT. Protein product: CASSRGRRGQGYTGELFF.

The chain joins TRBV5-4 to TRBJ2-5; 10 nucleotides line up with TRBD1. With 3 bases clipped from V and 5 bases from J, the junction kept 4 bases outside the gene matches. From germline, CDR1 is SGHNT and CDR2 YYREEE (reference sequence). The CDR3 loop spans 14 amino acids. The CDR3 coding sequence is TGTGCCAGCAGCTATCCGGGACAGGGGGAGACCCAGTACTTC. Protein product: CASSYPGQGETQYF.

The chain carries TRBV14 and TRBJ2-7; 10 bases map to TRBD2. The ends lost 6 bases at V and 7 bases at J; junction bases unmatched: 9. From germline, CDR1 is SGHDN and CDR2 FVKESK. The CDR3 consists of 14 residues. The CDR3, as DNA: TGTGCCAGCAGGGCTAGCGGGAGCCGCGGTGAGCAGTACTTC. Translation gives CASRASGSRGEQYF.

The chain joins TRBV7-2 to TRBJ1-2, with 7 bases fitting TRBD1. The CDR3 loop spans 16 amino acids. V lost 2 bases and J lost 5; bases outside the gene matches: 11. Germline V gene lookup returns CDR1 SGHTA and CDR2 FQGNSA. CDR3 residues: CASSLKNRGPHYGYTF. DNA of the CDR3: TGTGCCAGCAGCTTAAAGAACAGGGGCCCTCATTATGGCTACACCTTC.

This clone was counted a few times. This chain connects TRBV5-6 to TRBJ1-6; D gene uncertain. The germline V gene has CDR1 SGHDT and CDR2 YYEEEE. V lost 0 bases, J lost 5 bases, and 6 bases lay in between. The CDR3 extends over 14 amino acids. The CDR3 region is CASSLAGDNSPLHF. CDR3 nucleotides: TGTGCCAGCAGCTTGGCTGGGGATAATTCACCCCTCCACTTT. The full variable domain, completed using reference TRBV5-6 and TRBJ1-6, is DAGVTQSPTHLIKTRGQQVTLRCSPKSGHDTVSWYQQALGQGPQFIFQYYEEEERQRGNFPDRFSGHQFPNYSSELNVNALLLGDSALYLCASSLAGDNSPLHFGNGTRLTVT.

The sample holds a few counts of this clone. The J gene is TRBJ1-2, the V gene TRBV29-1, with D maybe TRBD1 (6 bases). Germline V CDR1 and CDR2: SQVTM, ANQGSEA. The CDR3 runs to 14 residues. V shed 3 bases and J shed 1 base, with 12 bases lying between them. The CDR3 DNA follows: TGCAGCGTTGATGTCAGGGGCCTTAACTATGGCTACACCTTC. This sequence encodes CSVDVRGLNYGYTF. Full variable domain (missing parts from reference TRBV29-1 and TRBJ1-2): SAVISQKPSRDICQRGTSLTIQCQVDSQVTMMFWYRQQPGQSLTLIATANQGSEATYESGFVIDKFPISRPNLTFSTLTVSNMSPEDSSIYLCSVDVRGLNYGYTFGSGTRLTVV.

J is TRBJ2-3 and V is TRBV5-1, with unresolved D. The CDR3 contains 14 residues. Per the germline V gene, CDR1 is SGHRS and CDR2 is YFSETQ. V was trimmed by 6 bases and J by 4 bases, leaving 15 bases between them. The CDR3, as DNA: TGCGCCAGCAAGCGTGGTGAGGTGGCAGATACGCAGTATTTT. It encodes CASKRGEVADTQYF.

This clone was seen only a few times. The chain couples TRBV18 to TRBJ1-4; D is unclear. V lost 2 bases, J lost 5 bases, and 6 bases lay in between. This CDR3 contains 13 residues. The germline V gene has CDR1 KGHSH and CDR2 LQKENI. The CDR3 sequence is CASSPGSNEKLFF. Written as DNA, the CDR3 is TGTGCCAGCTCACCAGGTTCCAATGAAAAACTGTTTTTT.

The chain combines TRBV19 with TRBJ2-1; D might be TRBD1 (5 bases). CDR1 and CDR2 from the germline V gene are LNHDA and SQIVND (reference sequence). Trimming cost V 2 bases and J 4 bases, with 15 bases left between them. The CDR3 extends over 16 amino acids. In DNA form, the CDR3 reads TGTGCCAGTAGTATACTAGGGGCAAACCTTTACAATGAGCAGTTCTTC. Its translation is CASSILGANLYNEQFF.

This chain connects TRBV19 to TRBJ2-7, with D unclear. Per the germline V gene, CDR1 is LNHDA and CDR2 is SQIVND (reference sequence). With 3 bases removed from V and 6 bases from J, the gap between germline ends came to 9 bases. This CDR3 comprises 12 residues. The CDR3 protein is CASSIPGLEQYF. CDR3 DNA: TGTGCCAGTAGTATCCCCGGCCTCGAGCAGTACTTC.

The rearrangement uses TRBV7-8 and TRBJ2-5; D unclear. The CDR3 contains 14 residues. Germline assignment: CDR1 SGHVS and CDR2 FQNEAQ. Trimming took off 2 bases at V and 4 bases at J, with 11 bases between the two ends. The CDR3 DNA is TGTGCCAGCAGCTTATTGAGCTCACGAGAGACCCAGTACTTC. It is translated as CASSLLSSRETQYF.

This clone occurred a few times. The chain has TRBV4-1 and TRBJ2-2; D tentatively reads TRBD1 or TRBD2 (5 bases each). The CDR3 is 16 amino acids. CDR1 and CDR2 from the germline V gene are MGHRA and YSYEKL. Trimming stripped 2 bases from V and 2 bases from J, with 12 bases between. The CDR3 sequence: CASSQRGAVNTGELFF. The CDR3 DNA reads as TGCGCCAGCAGCCAACGGGGCGCCGTCAACACCGGGGAGCTGTTTTTT.

The rearrangement joins TRBV4-3 to TRBJ2-5; 11 nucleotides line up with TRBD1. J gave up 4 bases and V 4 bases, and 5 bases lay outside the gene matches. The CDR3 spans 15 residues. CDR1 is LGHNA, CDR2 YSLEER, per germline. The CDR3 here is CASSPGTGGRETQYF. CDR3 sequence (DNA): TGCGCCAGCAGCCCCGGGACAGGGGGAAGAGAGACCCAGTACTTC.

The rearrangement joins TRBV27 to TRBJ1-1; maybe TRBD1 (5 bases). CDR3 size: 17 residues. CDR1 and CDR2 from the germline V gene are MNHEY and SMNVEV (reference sequence). The germline V and J ends were trimmed by 5 bases and 0 bases, with 19 bases remaining between them. CDR3 DNA sequence: TGTGCCAGCAGTGCGGAATCGGGGCACACTATGAACACTGAAGCTTTCTTT. Encoded protein: CASSAESGHTMNTEAFF.

This chain connects TRBV2 to TRBJ2-7; 9 bases are shared with TRBD1. With V trimmed by 6 bases and J by 3 bases, 6 bases remained unmatched. There are 14 residues in the CDR3. Germline V gene sequence: CDR1 SNHLY, CDR2 FYNNEI. This CDR3 is CASSGQGNNYEQYF. DNA for the CDR3: TGTGCCAGCAGCGGACAGGGGAATAACTACGAGCAGTACTTC.

This clone came up a few times. The rearrangement joins TRBV28 to TRBJ2-1; D is unclear. Trimming left V 5 bases short and J 0 bases short, with 23 bases between. Germline V gene lookup returns CDR1 MDHEN and CDR2 SYDVKM. CDR3 size: 19 residues. Here the CDR3 reads CASSPSGRYKFPSYNEQFF. The DNA of the CDR3 is TGTGCCAGCAGTCCATCGGGCAGGTACAAGTTTCCCTCCTACAATGAGCAGTTCTTC.

This clone was seen ten or more times. The chain is built from TRBV13 and TRBJ2-1; D is uncertain. The CDR3 covers 11 residues. CDR1 is PRHDT, CDR2 FYEKMQ, per germline (reference sequence). V lost 5 bases and J 5 bases, leaving 4 bases between the germline ends. The CDR3 DNA reads as TGTGCCAGCAGCCAACACAATGAGCAGTTCTTC. Amino acids: CASSQHNEQFF.

This rearrangement joins TRBV29-1 to TRBJ2-5; D call uncertain. The germline V and J ends were trimmed by 7 bases and 1 base, with 10 bases remaining between them. Germline assignment: CDR1 SQVTM and CDR2 ANQGSEA. This CDR3 region has 12 residues. The CDR3 here is CSGRHSQETQYF. CDR3 nucleotide sequence: TGCAGCGGACGGCACAGCCAAGAGACCCAGTACTTC.

The chain has TRBV2 and TRBJ2-3; D is possibly TRBD1 or TRBD2 (6 bases each). Per the germline V gene, CDR1 is SNHLY and CDR2 is FYNNEI. With 3 bases removed from V and 2 bases from J, the gap between germline ends came to 18 bases. The CDR3 is 17 amino acids. The CDR3, as DNA: TGTGCCAGCAGTGATTGGTTAGGTGCGGGACACACAGATACGCAGTATTTT. It specifies CASSDWLGAGHTDTQYF.

This clone turned up a few times. The J gene is TRBJ2-1, the V gene TRBV7-2; 8 bases are shared with TRBD2. Trimming at V came to 5 bases and at J to 13 bases, leaving 7 bases not matched to a gene. Per the germline V gene, CDR1 is SGHTA and CDR2 is FQGNSA. This CDR3 is 12 amino acids long. CDR3 protein: CASSPGLAPQFF. The DNA of the CDR3 is TGTGCCAGCAGCCCTGGACTAGCTCCCCAGTTCTTC.

V usage is TRBV7-3 and J usage is TRBJ1-1, with a weak D call TRBD1 (5 bases). Germline CDR1 reads SGHTA; CDR2 reads FQGTGA. The CDR3 extends over 15 amino acids. V lost 5 bases and J lost 1, with 14 bases in between. Here the CDR3 DNA reads TGTGCCAGCAGCCCCCTACTCGGGGGGAACACTGAAGCTTTCTTT. Translation: CASSPLLGGNTEAFF.

This clone was counted only a few times. The rearrangement links TRBV2 to TRBJ2-2, with 7 bases that match TRBD1. Germline loops: CDR1 SNHLY, CDR2 FYNNEI. With V trimmed by 3 bases and J by 7 bases, 5 bases remained unmatched. This CDR3 is built from 14 residues. The CDR3 bases are TGTGCCAGCAGTGAGAGACAGGGTAACGGGGAGCTGTTTTTT. As protein: CASSERQGNGELFF.

The chain is built from TRBV29-1 and TRBJ2-5; D perhaps matches TRBD2 (6 bases). The CDR3 is 13 amino acids. The germline V and J ends were trimmed by 2 bases and 2 bases, with 9 bases remaining between them. Germline-derived CDR1 and CDR2 are SQVTM and ANQGSEA. CDR3 residues: CSVESGLQETQYF. The CDR3 DNA follows: TGCAGCGTTGAATCGGGACTGCAAGAGACCCAGTACTTC.